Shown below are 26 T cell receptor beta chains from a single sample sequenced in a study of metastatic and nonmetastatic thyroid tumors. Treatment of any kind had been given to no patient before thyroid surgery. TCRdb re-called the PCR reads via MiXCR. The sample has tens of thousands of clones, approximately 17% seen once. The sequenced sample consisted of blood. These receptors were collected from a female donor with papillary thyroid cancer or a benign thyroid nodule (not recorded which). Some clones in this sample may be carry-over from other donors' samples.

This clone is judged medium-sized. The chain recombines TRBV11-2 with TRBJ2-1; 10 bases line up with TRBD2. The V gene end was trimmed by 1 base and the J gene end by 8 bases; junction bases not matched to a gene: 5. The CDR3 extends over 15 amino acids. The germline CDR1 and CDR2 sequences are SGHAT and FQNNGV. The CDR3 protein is CASSLGTSGGDEQFF. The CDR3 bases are TGTGCCAGCAGCTTAGGGACTAGCGGCGGGGATGAGCAGTTCTTC.

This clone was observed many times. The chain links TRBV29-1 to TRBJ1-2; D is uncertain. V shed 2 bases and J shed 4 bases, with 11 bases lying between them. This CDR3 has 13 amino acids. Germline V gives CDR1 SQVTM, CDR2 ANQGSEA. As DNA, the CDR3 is TGCAGCGTTGAAAAACAGTTCGGCTATGGCTACACCTTC. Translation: CSVEKQFGYGYTF.

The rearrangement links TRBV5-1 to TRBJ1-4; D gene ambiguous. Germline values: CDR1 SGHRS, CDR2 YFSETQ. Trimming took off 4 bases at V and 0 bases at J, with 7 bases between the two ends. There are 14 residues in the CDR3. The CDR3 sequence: CASSPTSTNEKLFF. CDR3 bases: TGCGCCAGCAGCCCGACTTCAACTAATGAAAAACTGTTTTTT.

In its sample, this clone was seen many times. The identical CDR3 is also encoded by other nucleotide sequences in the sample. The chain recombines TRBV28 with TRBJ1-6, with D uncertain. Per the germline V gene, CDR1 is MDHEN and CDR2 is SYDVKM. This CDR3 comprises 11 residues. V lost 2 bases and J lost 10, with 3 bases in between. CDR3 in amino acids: CASSLGSPLHF. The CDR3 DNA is TGTGCCAGCAGTTTAGGGTCACCCCTCCACTTT.

CDR3 sequence: CASSPGTGIVGVNEQFF. CDR3 sequence (DNA): TGTGCCAGCAGCCCGGGGACAGGGATCGTCGGGGTCAATGAGCAGTTCTTC. J is TRBJ2-1 and V is TRBV11-2; 9 bases fit TRBD1. Per the germline V gene, CDR1 is SGHAT and CDR2 is FQNNGV. The CDR3 is 17 amino acids. V lost 5 bases to trimming and J lost 6 bases; unmatched junction nucleotides: 14.

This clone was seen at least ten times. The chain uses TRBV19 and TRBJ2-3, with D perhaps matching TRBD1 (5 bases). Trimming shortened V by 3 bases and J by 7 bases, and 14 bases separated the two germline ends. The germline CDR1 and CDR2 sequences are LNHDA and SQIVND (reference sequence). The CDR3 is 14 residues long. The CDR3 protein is CASSMIAQAHTQYF. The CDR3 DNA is TGTGCCAGTAGTATGATCGCACAGGCCCATACGCAGTATTTT.

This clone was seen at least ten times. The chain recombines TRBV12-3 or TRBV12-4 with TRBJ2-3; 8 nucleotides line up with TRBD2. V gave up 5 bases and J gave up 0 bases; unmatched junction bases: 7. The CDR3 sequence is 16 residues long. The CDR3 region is CASSAKLAASTDTQYF. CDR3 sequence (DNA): TGTGCCAGCAGTGCAAAACTAGCGGCTAGCACAGATACGCAGTATTTT.

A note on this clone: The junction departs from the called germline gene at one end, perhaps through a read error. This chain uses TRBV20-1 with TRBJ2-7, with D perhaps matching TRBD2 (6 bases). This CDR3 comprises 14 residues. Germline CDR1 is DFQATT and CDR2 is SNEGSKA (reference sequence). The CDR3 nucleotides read TGCAGTGCGTACCCGCCGGGACTTACTTACGAGAAGTACTTC. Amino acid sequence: CSAYPPGLTYEKYF.

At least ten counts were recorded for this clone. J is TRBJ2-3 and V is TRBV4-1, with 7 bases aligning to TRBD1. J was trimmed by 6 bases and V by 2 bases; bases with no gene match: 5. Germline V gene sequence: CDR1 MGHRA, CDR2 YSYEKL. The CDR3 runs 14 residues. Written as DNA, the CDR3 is TGCGCCAGCAGCCAACCCCCACAGGGGGATACGCAGTATTTT. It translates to CASSQPPQGDTQYF.

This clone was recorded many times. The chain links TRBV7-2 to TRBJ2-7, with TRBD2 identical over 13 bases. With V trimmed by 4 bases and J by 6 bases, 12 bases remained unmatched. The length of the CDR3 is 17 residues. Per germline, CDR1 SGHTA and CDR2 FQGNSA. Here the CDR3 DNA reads TGTGCCAGCAGCTCGCCTACTAGCGGGAGGGCCGAAGGCGAGCAGTACTTC. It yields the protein CASSSPTSGRAEGEQYF.

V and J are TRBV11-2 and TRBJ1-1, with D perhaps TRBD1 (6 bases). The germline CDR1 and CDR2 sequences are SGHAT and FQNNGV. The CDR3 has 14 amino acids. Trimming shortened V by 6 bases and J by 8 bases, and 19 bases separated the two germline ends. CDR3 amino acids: CASSLRLQGGEAFF. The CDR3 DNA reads TGTGCCAGCAGTCTAAGGCTACAGGGTGGCGAAGCTTTCTTT.

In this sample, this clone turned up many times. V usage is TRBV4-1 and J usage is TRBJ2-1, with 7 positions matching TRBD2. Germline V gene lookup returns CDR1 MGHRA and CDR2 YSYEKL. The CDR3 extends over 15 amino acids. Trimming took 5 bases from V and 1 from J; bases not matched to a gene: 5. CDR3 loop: CASSWLSGSYNEQFF. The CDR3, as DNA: TGCGCCAGCAGCTGGCTTAGCGGGTCCTACAATGAGCAGTTCTTC.

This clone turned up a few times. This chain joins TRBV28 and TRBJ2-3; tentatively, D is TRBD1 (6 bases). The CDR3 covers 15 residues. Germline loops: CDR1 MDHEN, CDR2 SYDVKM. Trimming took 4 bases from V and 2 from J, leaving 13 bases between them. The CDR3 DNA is TGTGCCAGCAGTTCGACAGGCATAATCACAGATACGCAGTATTTT. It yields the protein CASSSTGIITDTQYF.

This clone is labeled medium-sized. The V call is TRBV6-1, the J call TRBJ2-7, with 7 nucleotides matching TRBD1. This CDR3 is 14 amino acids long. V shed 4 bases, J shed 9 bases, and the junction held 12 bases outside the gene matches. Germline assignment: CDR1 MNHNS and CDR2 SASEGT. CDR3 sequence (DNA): TGTGCCAGCAGTGTTGGACAGGTTGTGAGTGGGCAGTACTTC. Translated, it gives CASSVGQVVSGQYF.

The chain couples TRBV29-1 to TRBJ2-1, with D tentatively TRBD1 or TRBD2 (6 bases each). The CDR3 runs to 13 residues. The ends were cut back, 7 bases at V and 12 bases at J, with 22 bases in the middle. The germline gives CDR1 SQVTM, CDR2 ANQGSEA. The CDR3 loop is CSARERRGQWQFF. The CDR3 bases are TGCAGCGCTCGGGAGCGCCGGGGACAATGGCAGTTCTTC.

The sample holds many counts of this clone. The CDR3 spells CSARERRNTEAFF. CDR3 bases: TGCAGTGCTAGAGAGAGGCGGAACACTGAAGCTTTCTTT. V gene TRBV20-1 combines with J gene TRBJ1-1, with D hard to call. CDR3 size: 13 residues. The germline V and J ends were trimmed by 0 bases and 1 base, with 6 bases remaining between them. Germline loops: CDR1 DFQATT, CDR2 SNEGSKA (reference sequence).

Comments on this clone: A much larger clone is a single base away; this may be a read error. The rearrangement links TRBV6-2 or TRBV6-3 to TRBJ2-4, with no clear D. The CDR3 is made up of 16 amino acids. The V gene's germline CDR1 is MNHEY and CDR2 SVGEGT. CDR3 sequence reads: CASSYPVDGPKNIEYF. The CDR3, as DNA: TGTGCCAGCAGTTACCCGGTGGACGGACCCAAAAACATTGAGTACTTC.

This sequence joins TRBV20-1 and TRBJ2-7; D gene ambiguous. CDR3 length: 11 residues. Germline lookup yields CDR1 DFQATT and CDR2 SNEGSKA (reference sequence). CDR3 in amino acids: CSGANYYEQYF. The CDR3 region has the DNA TGCAGCGGTGCCAACTACTACGAGCAGTACTTC.

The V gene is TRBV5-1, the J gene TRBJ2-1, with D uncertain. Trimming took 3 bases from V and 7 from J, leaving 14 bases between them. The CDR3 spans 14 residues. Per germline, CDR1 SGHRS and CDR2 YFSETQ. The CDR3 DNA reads TGCGCCAGCAGCTCGACCGGCCCTAGTAATGAGCAGTTCTTC. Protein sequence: CASSSTGPSNEQFF.

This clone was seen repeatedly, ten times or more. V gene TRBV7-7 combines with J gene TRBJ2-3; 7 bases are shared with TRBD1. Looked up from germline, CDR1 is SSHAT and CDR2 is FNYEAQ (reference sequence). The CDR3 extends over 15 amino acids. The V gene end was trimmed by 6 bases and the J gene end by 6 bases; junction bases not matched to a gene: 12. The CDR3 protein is CASSLQPGQFDTQYF. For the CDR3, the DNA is TGTGCCAGCAGTTTACAACCGGGACAGTTCGATACGCAGTATTTT.

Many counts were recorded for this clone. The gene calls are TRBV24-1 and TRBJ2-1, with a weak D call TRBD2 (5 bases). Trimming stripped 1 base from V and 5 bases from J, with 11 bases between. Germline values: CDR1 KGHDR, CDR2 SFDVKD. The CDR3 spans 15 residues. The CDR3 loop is CATSDFGIVNNEQFF. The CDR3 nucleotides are TGTGCCACCAGTGATTTCGGGATCGTTAACAATGAGCAGTTCTTC.

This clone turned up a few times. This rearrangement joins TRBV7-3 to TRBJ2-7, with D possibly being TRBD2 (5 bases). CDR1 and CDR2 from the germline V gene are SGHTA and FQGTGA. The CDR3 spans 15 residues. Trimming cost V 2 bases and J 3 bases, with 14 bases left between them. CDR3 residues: CASSLHEVGGYEQYF. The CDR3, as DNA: TGTGCCAGCAGCTTACACGAAGTTGGAGGCTACGAGCAGTACTTC.

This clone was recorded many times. CDR3: CASSHPAREGRVNEQFF. CDR3 DNA: TGTGCCAGCAGCCACCCAGCGCGGGAGGGCCGAGTAAATGAGCAGTTCTTC. This chain joins TRBV9 and TRBJ2-1; 9 nucleotides match TRBD2. The CDR3 covers 17 residues. Germline V gene data show CDR1 as SGDLS and CDR2 as YYNGEE. V shed 4 bases, J shed 7 bases, and the junction held 15 bases outside the gene matches.

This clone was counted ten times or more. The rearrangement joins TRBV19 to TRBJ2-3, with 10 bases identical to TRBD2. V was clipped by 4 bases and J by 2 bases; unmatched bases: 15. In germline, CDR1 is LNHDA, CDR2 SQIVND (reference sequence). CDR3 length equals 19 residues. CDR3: CASSSSNDGLAESTDTQYF. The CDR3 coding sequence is TGTGCCAGTAGTAGTTCAAACGATGGACTAGCGGAATCCACAGATACGCAGTATTTT. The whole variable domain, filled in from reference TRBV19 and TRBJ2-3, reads DGGITQSPKYLFRKEGQNVTLSCEQNLNHDAMYWYRQDPGQGLRLIYYSQIVNDFQKGDIAEGYSVSREKKESFPLTVTSAQKNPTAFYLCASSSSNDGLAESTDTQYFGPGTRLTVL.

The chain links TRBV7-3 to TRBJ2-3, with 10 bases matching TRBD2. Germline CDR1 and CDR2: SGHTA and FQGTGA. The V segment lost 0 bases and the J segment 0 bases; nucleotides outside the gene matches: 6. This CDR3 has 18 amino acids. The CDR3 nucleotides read TGTGCCAGCAGCTTAACGGGGCGGACTAGCGGCAGCACAGATACGCAGTATTTT. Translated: CASSLTGRTSGSTDTQYF. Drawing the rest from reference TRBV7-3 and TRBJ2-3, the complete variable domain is GAGVSQTPSNKVTEKGKYVELRCDPISGHTALYWYRQSLGQGPEFLIYFQGTGAADDSGLPNDRFFAVRPEGSVSTLKIQRTERGDSAVYLCASSLTGRTSGSTDTQYFGPGTRLTVL.

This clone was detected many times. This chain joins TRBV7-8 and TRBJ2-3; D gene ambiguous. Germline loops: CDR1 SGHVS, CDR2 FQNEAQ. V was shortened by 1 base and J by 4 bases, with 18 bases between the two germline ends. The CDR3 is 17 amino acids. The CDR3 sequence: CASSLGELGPAADTQYF. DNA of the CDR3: TGTGCCAGCAGCTTAGGGGAATTAGGACCGGCAGCAGATACGCAGTATTTT.